This T cell receptor beta chain was retrieved from a study of blood T cell repertoires in COVID-19. This clone was found once. Under the authors' procedure: Nucleated cell number was recorded as an estimate derived from reference gene primer amplification. Produced via immunoSEQ multiplex PCR; TCRdb's table is partial and in-frame only. The D gene and trimming were derived from the DNA, and the V and J assignments and clone size from that table. Of over 150,000 clones in the sample, about three quarters were seen once. Per the germline V gene, CDR1 is LGHNA and CDR2 is YSLEER. J gave up 5 bases and V 1 base, and 6 bases lay outside the gene matches. This CDR3 contains 16 residues.

The sequenced sample was peripheral blood. The V call is TRBV4-3, the J call TRBJ1-1; TRBD1 agrees at 11 bases. The sequence derives from a man aged 55 to 70 with acute or convalescent COVID-19. This CDR3 is CASSQGAGTGGTEAFF. The CDR3, as DNA: TGCGCCAGCAGCCAAGGGGCGGGGACAGGGGGTACTGAAGCTTTCTTT.